These 27 T cell receptor beta chains were sequenced from one sample in a study of blood T cell repertoires in COVID-19. Clones were read by immunoSEQ multiplex PCR, and TCRdb kept only the in-frame ones, dropping some. The sample includes about 290,000 clones, 85% of them seen just once. The specimen was peripheral blood. These receptors originate from a woman aged 45-65 years with active or convalescent COVID-19.

V usage is TRBV19 and J usage is TRBJ2-3; 7 nucleotides line up with TRBD2. Germline V lookup: CDR1 LNHDA, CDR2 SQIVND (reference sequence). This CDR3 is 14 amino acids long. Trimming took 1 base from V and 4 from J; bases not matched to a gene: 2. This CDR3 reads CASSIGAGADTQYF. The CDR3 nucleotides read TGTGCCAGTAGTATAGGGGCGGGAGCAGATACGCAGTATTTT.

The chain combines TRBV19 with TRBJ2-1; 7 nucleotides line up with TRBD2. Losses at the gene ends were 3 bases for V and 2 bases for J; bases not matched to a gene: 1. Per the germline V gene, CDR1 is LNHDA and CDR2 is SQIVND (reference sequence). CDR3 length equals 14 residues. The CDR3 region is CASSIGTTYNEQFF. CDR3 sequence (DNA): TGTGCCAGTAGTATTGGGACTACCTACAATGAGCAGTTCTTC.

The rearrangement links TRBV7-3 to TRBJ1-1; no reliable D call. The ends were cut back, 0 bases at V and 4 bases at J, with 6 bases in the middle. Germline loops: CDR1 SGHTA, CDR2 FQGTGA. The length of the CDR3 is 13 residues. The CDR3 loop is CASSLTFSTEAFF. The CDR3 DNA follows: TGTGCCAGCAGCTTAACTTTCTCCACTGAAGCTTTCTTT.

V and J are TRBV5-1 and TRBJ2-3, with TRBD2 identical over 16 bases. The CDR3 sequence is 18 residues long. Germline V gene data show CDR1 as SGHRS and CDR2 as YFSETQ. Trimming took 3 bases from V and 0 from J; bases not matched to a gene: 4. The CDR3 bases are TGCGCCAGCAGCTCGGGACTAGCGGGAGGGGGTAGCACAGATACGCAGTATTTT. Encoded protein: CASSSGLAGGGSTDTQYF.

The chain has TRBV7-3 and TRBJ2-2; TRBD2 matches at 7 bases. The J segment lost 10 bases and the V segment lost 2 bases, leaving 4 bases of the junction unmatched. CDR1 SGHTA and CDR2 FQGTGA come from the germline V gene. CDR3 size: 13 residues. The CDR3 DNA reads as TGTGCCAGCAGCTTAGGGAGGGCGAAGGAGCTGTTTTTT. Encoded protein: CASSLGRAKELFF.

In this sample, this clone turned up a few times. The genes are TRBV18 and TRBJ2-2, with 10 bases fitting TRBD1. The CDR3 totals 15 residues. The V segment lost 5 bases and the J segment 4 bases; nucleotides outside the gene matches: 4. The V gene's germline CDR1 is KGHSH and CDR2 LQKENI. CDR3 loop: CASSNGTGVTGELFF. The CDR3, as DNA: TGTGCCAGCTCAAACGGGACAGGGGTCACCGGGGAGCTGTTTTTT.

This clone was counted only a few times. This rearrangement joins TRBV10-3 to TRBJ1-1, with D unclear. The CDR3 consists of 11 residues. V was trimmed by 10 bases and J by 4 bases, leaving 10 bases between them. Per germline, CDR1 ENHRY and CDR2 SYGVKD. The CDR3 sequence: CASPGLTEAFF. The CDR3 DNA reads as TGTGCCAGTCCGGGTCTCACTGAAGCTTTCTTT.

The J gene is TRBJ1-2, the V gene TRBV7-9; D not certain. This CDR3 comprises 12 residues. Trimming pared 2 bases from V and 8 bases from J, leaving 9 bases between. Germline V gives CDR1 SEHNR, CDR2 FQNEAQ (reference sequence). This CDR3 is CASSLLRGGYTF. The CDR3 nucleotides read TGTGCCAGCAGCTTATTGCGCGGGGGCTACACCTTC.

This chain links TRBV9 with TRBJ1-5; 8 bases are shared with TRBD1. In germline, CDR1 is SGDLS, CDR2 YYNGEE. V shed 4 bases, J shed 4 bases, and the junction held 7 bases outside the gene matches. This CDR3 is 15 amino acids long. CDR3 loop: CASSSSDRVNQPQHF. The CDR3 coding sequence is TGTGCCAGCAGCTCCTCGGACAGGGTTAATCAGCCCCAGCATTTT.

V usage is TRBV5-1 and J usage is TRBJ2-1; 7 nucleotides line up with TRBD2. Losses at the gene ends were 5 bases for V and 4 bases for J; bases not matched to a gene: 6. The CDR3 runs to 14 residues. Germline lookup yields CDR1 SGHRS and CDR2 YFSETQ. The CDR3 DNA is TGCGCCAGCAGACCGGGACTACCATACAATGAGCAGTTCTTC. Translating gives CASRPGLPYNEQFF.

The chain carries TRBV28 and TRBJ1-2; 12 nucleotides line up with TRBD1. Germline CDR1 and CDR2: MDHEN and SYDVKM. Germline trimming cut 3 bases from V and 4 bases from J; bases unmatched to any gene: 12. This CDR3 spans 18 amino acids. The DNA of the CDR3 is TGTGCCAGCAGTTTCCCAACCGGGACAGGGGGCGTTGGCTATGGCTACACCTTC. Its protein is CASSFPTGTGGVGYGYTF.

This chain connects TRBV7-8 to TRBJ2-2, with 11 positions matching TRBD2. This CDR3 spans 16 amino acids. The V segment lost 4 bases and the J segment 6 bases; nucleotides outside the gene matches: 7. Per germline, CDR1 SGHVS and CDR2 FQNEAQ. The CDR3 DNA reads as TGTGCCAGCAGCTCCACTAGCGGGAGTATCGCCGGGGAGCTGTTTTTT. It encodes CASSSTSGSIAGELFF. Full variable domain (remainder filled in from reference TRBV7-8 and TRBJ2-2): GAGVSQSPRYKVAKRGQDVALRCDPISGHVSLFWYQQALGQGPEFLTYFQNEAQLDKSGLPSDRFFAERPEGSVSTLKIQRTQQEDSAVYLCASSSTSGSIAGELFFGEGSRLTVL.

CDR3: CASSAYGTSGRGQNIQYF. CDR3 coding DNA: TGCGCCAGCAGCGCATACGGGACTAGCGGGAGAGGACAAAACATTCAGTACTTC. This chain links TRBV5-1 with TRBJ2-4, with TRBD2 matching 14 bases. The CDR3 loop spans 18 amino acids. V was pared by 4 bases and J by 5 bases, with 11 bases of the junction left unmatched. Germline CDR1 SGHRS, CDR2 YFSETQ. Complete variable domain (other parts from reference TRBV5-1 and TRBJ2-4): KAGVTQTPRYLIKTRGQQVTLSCSPISGHRSVSWYQQTPGQGLQFLFEYFSETQRNKGNFPGRFSGRQFSNSRSEMNVSTLELGDSALYLCASSAYGTSGRGQNIQYFGAGTRLSVL.

This chain links TRBV2 with TRBJ2-1, with TRBD1 as a possible D gene (5 bases). Trimming removed 6 bases at V and 15 bases at J, with 12 bases between. Germline V CDR1 and CDR2: SNHLY, FYNNEI. CDR3 length equals 10 residues. CDR3 region: CASSARDGFF. CDR3 DNA: TGTGCCAGCAGCGCCAGGGATGGGTTCTTC.

The chain employs TRBV7-9 and TRBJ2-3, with 9 bases matching TRBD1. The V gene's germline CDR1 is SEHNR and CDR2 FQNEAQ (reference sequence). There are 14 residues in the CDR3. V was pared by 5 bases and J by 4 bases, with 4 bases of the junction left unmatched. The CDR3 DNA sequence: TGTGCCAGCAGCGTGGGACAGGGCCCAGATACGCAGTATTTT. Protein: CASSVGQGPDTQYF.

The chain has TRBV12-3 or TRBV12-4 and TRBJ1-1, with D unresolved. The CDR3 runs to 13 residues. V was pared by 3 bases and J by 1 base, with 6 bases between. CDR3 bases: TGTGCCAGCAGTTTTGCGAGGAACACTGAAGCTTTCTTT. Translated: CASSFARNTEAFF.

The rearrangement links TRBV7-9 to TRBJ2-1; D is ambiguous. Germline V gene data show CDR1 as SEHNR and CDR2 as FQNEAQ (reference sequence). This CDR3 has 13 residues. Deletions cut 1 base from V and 3 bases from J, with 4 bases between. The CDR3 sequence is CASSLDFYNEQFF. CDR3 coding DNA: TGTGCCAGCAGCTTAGACTTCTACAATGAGCAGTTCTTC. Full variable domain (rest looked up from reference TRBV7-9 and TRBJ2-1): DTGVSQNPRHKITKRGQNVTFRCDPISEHNRLYWYRQTLGQGPEFLTYFQNEAQLEKSRLLSDRFSAERPKGSFSTLEIQRTEQGDSAMYLCASSLDFYNEQFFGPGTRLTVL.

CDR3 DNA: TGCGCCAGCAGAAGCGGAAAGAACACTGAAGCTTTCTTT. It specifies CASRSGKNTEAFF. The chain links TRBV5-1 to TRBJ1-1; D is unclear. The CDR3 is 13 residues long. Germline V gene data show CDR1 as SGHRS and CDR2 as YFSETQ. Between the trimmed V and J ends, which lost 5 bases and 1 base, there was a span of 9 bases.

This chain links TRBV5-1 with TRBJ1-2; TRBD1 is a possible D gene (6 bases). Trimming took 3 bases from V and 1 from J, leaving 13 bases between them. The CDR3 spans 15 residues. The germline CDR1 and CDR2 sequences are SGHRS and YFSETQ. DNA for the CDR3: TGCGCCAGCAGCTCCTCGGACAGCCGTAACTATGGCTACACCTTC. Its protein product is CASSSSDSRNYGYTF.

This clone was picked up a small number of times. The chain employs TRBV30 and TRBJ2-7; the D gene is possibly TRBD1 (5 bases). Per the germline V gene, CDR1 is GTSNPN and CDR2 is SVGIG (reference sequence). The ends were cut back, 0 bases at V and 6 bases at J, with 12 bases in the middle. The CDR3 length is 13 residues. The CDR3: CAWSVGVQVEQYF. CDR3 DNA: TGTGCCTGGAGTGTAGGGGTCCAGGTCGAGCAGTACTTC.

In this sample, this clone turned up a few times. The chain employs TRBV9 and TRBJ2-7; 9 nucleotides line up with TRBD1. V lost 3 bases and J lost 3; bases outside the gene matches: 10. This CDR3 is built from 16 residues. Germline V gives CDR1 SGDLS, CDR2 YYNGEE. The CDR3 bases are TGTGCCAGCAGCGAGGGACCCCCGGGACAGGGCTACGAGCAGTACTTC. Translating gives CASSEGPPGQGYEQYF.

For this clone: The same CDR3 is also encoded by other DNA sequences in this sample. The rearrangement joins TRBV11-3 to TRBJ1-1; D possibly corresponds to TRBD1 (5 bases). V was clipped by 5 bases and J by 4 bases, with 14 bases between them. CDR3 length: 14 residues. From germline, CDR1 is SGHNT and CDR2 YENEEA. CDR3 amino acids: CASSPRGASTEAFF. The CDR3 DNA reads as TGTGCCAGCAGCCCCCGCGGGGCGAGCACTGAAGCTTTCTTT.

The genes are TRBV7-9 and TRBJ1-2, with D unclear. Per the germline V gene, CDR1 is SEHNR and CDR2 is FQNEAQ (reference sequence). The length of the CDR3 is 14 residues. V was shortened by 5 bases and J by 4 bases, with 14 bases between the two germline ends. Here the CDR3 DNA reads TGTGCCAGCAGCGTTATACCGGGGATCTATGGCTACACCTTC. This encodes CASSVIPGIYGYTF.

CDR3 loop: CASSLGTGEYEQYF. The DNA of the CDR3 is TGTGCCAGCAGCTTGGGAACGGGAGAGTACGAGCAGTACTTC. V gene TRBV5-8 combines with J gene TRBJ2-7, with D maybe TRBD2 (6 bases). Trimming removed 0 bases at V and 4 bases at J, with 11 bases between. The CDR3 spans 14 residues. Per the germline V gene, CDR1 is SGHTS and CDR2 is YDEGEE. Variable domain in full (rest from reference TRBV5-8 and TRBJ2-7): EAGVTQSPTHLIKTRGQQATLRCSPISGHTSVYWYQQALGLGLQFLLWYDEGEERNRGNFPPRFSGRQFPNYSSELNVNALELEDSALYLCASSLGTGEYEQYFGPGTRLTVT.

V and J are TRBV5-1 and TRBJ2-3; the D gene is possibly TRBD2 (5 bases). The germline V gene has CDR1 SGHRS and CDR2 YFSETQ. The V end was cut by 4 bases, the J end by 5 bases, with 17 bases between. CDR3 length: 15 amino acids. CDR3 DNA: TGCGCCAGCAGCATTAGGACGGCGGCGGGAGATACGCAGTATTTT. Encoded protein: CASSIRTAAGDTQYF.

The chain employs TRBV5-1 and TRBJ2-1; D might be TRBD1 (5 bases). This CDR3 is built from 15 residues. Germline values: CDR1 SGHRS, CDR2 YFSETQ. V was clipped by 0 bases and J by 2 bases, with 9 bases between them. CDR3 protein: CASSLGQTAYNEQFF. The CDR3, as DNA: TGCGCCAGCAGCTTGGGACAGACCGCCTACAATGAGCAGTTCTTC.

The V gene is TRBV9, the J gene TRBJ2-3; 10 bases are shared with TRBD1. Germline CDR1 reads SGDLS; CDR2 reads YYNGEE. The CDR3 runs to 16 residues. V shed 4 bases and J 4 bases; nucleotides not matched to a gene: 9. The CDR3 loop is CASSPTAGTGADTQYF. The CDR3 DNA reads TGTGCCAGCAGCCCAACCGCCGGGACAGGGGCAGATACGCAGTATTTT. The variable domain in full, with the rest retrieved from reference TRBV9 and TRBJ2-3, is DSGVTQTPKHLITATGQRVTLRCSPRSGDLSVYWYQQSLDQGLQFLIQYYNGEERAKGNILERFSAQQFPDLHSELNLSSLELGDSALYFCASSPTAGTGADTQYFGPGTRLTVL.